This TCR beta chain was found in a study of T cells after posttransplantation cyclophosphamide. Study-wide points: Later blood repertoires were often dominated by clones from the donor CD8+ memory compartment. Recipient CMV seropositivity and CMV reactivation strongly tracked TRB clonality.

A remark on this clone: Its matching antigen is unknown.

Trimming removed 3 bases from V and 0 bases from J; junction bases left unmatched: 13. Germline CDR1 and CDR2: ENHRY and SYGVKD. This CDR3 has 21 amino acids. Clones were read by immunoSEQ multiplex PCR, and TCRdb kept only the in-frame ones, dropping some. The sample carries 3,000 or so clones, more than 75% recorded once. This sequence originates from a woman aged 45-59 years in good health and a related stem cell transplant donor. The chain carries TRBV10-3 and TRBJ2-6; 11 bases are a match to TRBD2. The sequenced material came from CD8+ T cells sorted from PBMCs. The DNA of the CDR3 is TGTGCCATCAGTGATCTAGCGGGGGGCCTCACGTTTAGCTCTGGGGCCAACGTCCTGACTTTC. Translated: CAISDLAGGLTFSSGANVLTF.